These T cell receptor beta chains were read from a single sample in a study of cytomegalovirus exposure and HLA in healthy donors. Assay: immunoSEQ multiplex PCR; the TCRdb copy retains only in-frame clones and omits some. Of approximately 150,000 clones in the sample, 80% were seen once. The sample comprised PBMCs. These receptors were collected from a man aged 18 to 29 in good health and CMV-seropositive. Each CDR3 is given with its conserved first and last residue. A D gene is named only where the DNA matches it firmly. Rows may omit the clone size; those that give it use once, few, many or a size class.

d_gene: TRBD1
v_gene: TRBV9
j_gene: TRBJ2-5
abundance: -
CDR3nt: TGTGCCAGCAGCGTAGGACAGGGATACCAAGAGACCCAGTACTTC
CDR3aa: CASSVGQGYQETQYF

d_gene: -
v_gene: TRBV7-8
j_gene: TRBJ2-7
abundance: -
CDR3nt: TGTGCCAGCAGCTTCGACAGGACGCGGAGTGAGCAGTACTTC
CDR3aa: CASSFDRTRSEQYF

d_gene: -
v_gene: TRBV4-1
j_gene: TRBJ2-7
abundance: -
CDR3nt: TGCGCCAGCAGCCAAACCCCAGGGTACGAGCAGTACTTC
CDR3aa: CASSQTPGYEQYF

d_gene: -
v_gene: TRBV19
j_gene: TRBJ1-1
abundance: -
CDR3nt: TGTGCCAGTAGTAGGAGGGGTACTGAAGCTTTCTTT
CDR3aa: CASSRRGTEAFF

d_gene: TRBD2
v_gene: TRBV9
j_gene: TRBJ2-3
abundance: -
CDR3nt: TGTGCCAGCAGCCCGGGTTTGAGGGCGGGGGGGACAGATACGCAGTATTTT
CDR3aa: CASSPGLRAGGTDTQYF

d_gene: TRBD2
v_gene: TRBV13
j_gene: TRBJ2-1
abundance: -
CDR3nt: TGTGCCAGCAGCTTAGGTAGCGGGAGAAACAATGAGCAGTTCTTC
CDR3aa: CASSLGSGRNNEQFF

d_gene: -
v_gene: TRBV11-2
j_gene: TRBJ1-6
abundance: -
CDR3nt: TGTGCCAGCAGCCAAACACATAGGGGGAATTCACCCCTCCACTTT
CDR3aa: CASSQTHRGNSPLHF

d_gene: -
v_gene: TRBV27
j_gene: TRBJ2-2
abundance: -
CDR3nt: TGTGCCAGCAGTTTATCCGGCGGGGAGCTGTTTTTT
CDR3aa: CASSLSGGELFF

d_gene: -
v_gene: TRBV9
j_gene: TRBJ1-1
abundance: -
CDR3nt: TGTGCCAGCAGCGTAGAAGGGGAGAACACTGAAGCTTTCTTT
CDR3aa: CASSVEGENTEAFF

d_gene: -
v_gene: TRBV21-1
j_gene: TRBJ1-2
abundance: -
CDR3nt: TGTGCCAGCAGCAAAGTCCCCGCGACTACTAACTATGGCTACACCTTC
CDR3aa: CASSKVPATTNYGYTF

d_gene: -
v_gene: TRBV15
j_gene: TRBJ2-7
abundance: once
CDR3nt: TGTGCCACCAGCAGAGATGTCGGCTACGAGCAGTACTTC
CDR3aa: CATSRDVGYEQYF

d_gene: -
v_gene: TRBV5-6
j_gene: TRBJ1-3
abundance: once
CDR3nt: TGTGCCAGCAGCTCAGGGGGAAACACCATATATTTT
CDR3aa: CASSSGGNTIYF

d_gene: -
v_gene: TRBV7-2
j_gene: TRBJ2-7
abundance: -
CDR3nt: TGTGCCAGCAGCTCGCTGACTGGGGCCTCCTACGAGCAGTACTTC
CDR3aa: CASSSLTGASYEQYF

d_gene: -
v_gene: TRBV7-3
j_gene: TRBJ1-2
abundance: -
CDR3nt: TGTGCCAGCAGCTTAACGGGAGGAGAGTATGGCTACACCTTC
CDR3aa: CASSLTGGEYGYTF

d_gene: TRBD2
v_gene: TRBV4-3
j_gene: TRBJ2-5
abundance: -
CDR3nt: TGCGCCAGCAGCCAAGATCGGGGGGGTCGGGAGACCCAGTACTTC
CDR3aa: CASSQDRGGRETQYF

d_gene: -
v_gene: TRBV4-1
j_gene: TRBJ1-3
abundance: -
CDR3nt: TGCGCCAGCAGCCAGGAGGCGAGCTCTGGAAACACCATATATTTT
CDR3aa: CASSQEASSGNTIYF

d_gene: -
v_gene: TRBV7-2
j_gene: TRBJ2-7
abundance: few
CDR3nt: TGTGCCAGCAGCCAAGTTATTCTCAGTTACGAGCAGTACTTC
CDR3aa: CASSQVILSYEQYF

d_gene: -
v_gene: TRBV6-1
j_gene: TRBJ2-6
abundance: -
CDR3nt: TGTGCCAGCAGTGCCCCACTCGTTGGGGGCGCAGTTGGGGCCAACGTCCTGACTTTC
CDR3aa: CASSAPLVGGAVGANVLTF

d_gene: -
v_gene: TRBV2
j_gene: TRBJ1-4
abundance: -
CDR3nt: TGTGCCAGCAGTGAGGGGGCAAGGGATGAAAAACTGTTTTTT
CDR3aa: CASSEGARDEKLFF

d_gene: -
v_gene: TRBV7-9
j_gene: TRBJ2-3
abundance: -
CDR3nt: TGTGCCAGCAGCTTAGGAAGAGCAGGGCTTAGCACAGATACGCAGTATTTT
CDR3aa: CASSLGRAGLSTDTQYF

d_gene: -
v_gene: TRBV21-1
j_gene: TRBJ2-7
abundance: -
CDR3nt: TGTGCCAGCAGCAAAAGGGGTGGAAGGTCCTACGAGCAGTACTTC
CDR3aa: CASSKRGGRSYEQYF

d_gene: TRBD1
v_gene: TRBV10-1
j_gene: TRBJ1-2
abundance: -
CDR3nt: TGCGCCAGCAGTGAGTCCGGGACAGGGACTTTTCGCTATGGCTACACCTTC
CDR3aa: CASSESGTGTFRYGYTF

d_gene: TRBD2
v_gene: TRBV5-1
j_gene: TRBJ2-2
abundance: -
CDR3nt: TGCGCCAGCAGCTTGGGGGACTTGGCGGGAGTAGTCGCCGGGGAGCTGTTTTTT
CDR3aa: CASSLGDLAGVVAGELFF

d_gene: -
v_gene: TRBV5-1
j_gene: TRBJ2-1
abundance: -
CDR3nt: TGCGCCAGCAATCCGTCAGGGGTGTACAATGAGCAGTTCTTC
CDR3aa: CASNPSGVYNEQFF

d_gene: -
v_gene: TRBV5-1
j_gene: TRBJ2-7
abundance: -
CDR3nt: TGCGCCAGCTCTGAGGTAGTCTCCTACGAGCAGTACTTC
CDR3aa: CASSEVVSYEQYF

d_gene: -
v_gene: TRBV7-7
j_gene: TRBJ1-4
abundance: -
CDR3nt: TGTGCCAGCAGCGAGGGAGGAACTAATGAAAAACTGTTTTTT
CDR3aa: CASSEGGTNEKLFF

d_gene: -
v_gene: TRBV11-1
j_gene: TRBJ1-1
abundance: -
CDR3nt: TGTGCCAGCAGCTTAAATCCGAGCGACACTGAAGCTTTCTTT
CDR3aa: CASSLNPSDTEAFF

d_gene: -
v_gene: TRBV6-1
j_gene: TRBJ2-7
abundance: few
CDR3nt: TGTGCCAGCATGTGGTGGGAGTACGAGCAGTACTTC
CDR3aa: CASMWWEYEQYF

d_gene: TRBD2
v_gene: TRBV29-1
j_gene: TRBJ2-1
abundance: -
CDR3nt: TGCAGCGTTGAAAAGGCGGGAGGGTCCTACAATGAGCAGTTCTTC
CDR3aa: CSVEKAGGSYNEQFF

d_gene: TRBD2
v_gene: TRBV15
j_gene: TRBJ2-3
abundance: -
CDR3nt: TGTGCCACCAGCCTCACGACTAGCGGGAGGGCAGATACGCAGTATTTT
CDR3aa: CATSLTTSGRADTQYF

d_gene: -
v_gene: TRBV27
j_gene: TRBJ1-1
abundance: -
CDR3nt: TGTGCCAGCAGTTTGATACAGTCGAACACTGAAGCTTTCTTT
CDR3aa: CASSLIQSNTEAFF

d_gene: -
v_gene: TRBV5-6
j_gene: TRBJ2-6
abundance: -
CDR3nt: TGTGCCAGCAGCTTTGACCACAGGGTAGTTTCTGGGGCCAACGTCCTGACTTTC
CDR3aa: CASSFDHRVVSGANVLTF

d_gene: TRBD1
v_gene: TRBV11-3
j_gene: TRBJ1-6
abundance: -
CDR3nt: TGTGCCAGCAGCCCGACAGGGGCGAGCCCCCTCCACTTT
CDR3aa: CASSPTGASPLHF

d_gene: -
v_gene: TRBV7-9
j_gene: TRBJ1-2
abundance: -
CDR3nt: TGTTCCAGCAGCCTCTGGGAGGTCAGGAATTATGGCTACACCTTC
CDR3aa: CSSSLWEVRNYGYTF

d_gene: -
v_gene: TRBV6-1
j_gene: TRBJ2-7
abundance: -
CDR3nt: TGTGCCAGCAGTGAAGGGACAGAGAGCTCCTACGAGCAGTACTTC
CDR3aa: CASSEGTESSYEQYF

d_gene: -
v_gene: TRBV4-3
j_gene: TRBJ2-2
abundance: -
CDR3nt: TGCGCCAGCAGCCAGGAACCGGGACAGAACACCGGGGAGCTGTTTTTT
CDR3aa: CASSQEPGQNTGELFF

d_gene: TRBD1
v_gene: TRBV19
j_gene: TRBJ1-6
abundance: once
CDR3nt: TGTGCCAGTAGGCTTTGGACAGGAGATAATTCACCCCTCCACTTT
CDR3aa: CASRLWTGDNSPLHF

d_gene: TRBD1
v_gene: TRBV7-2
j_gene: TRBJ1-1
abundance: once
CDR3nt: TGTGCCAGCAGCACGAGGACAGGGGGCACTGAAGCTTTCTTT
CDR3aa: CASSTRTGGTEAFF

d_gene: TRBD1
v_gene: TRBV7-9
j_gene: TRBJ2-1
abundance: -
CDR3nt: TGTGCCAGCAGCTTCGCACGACAGGGGCACCAGTTCTTC
CDR3aa: CASSFARQGHQFF

d_gene: -
v_gene: TRBV6-5
j_gene: TRBJ1-1
abundance: -
CDR3nt: TGTGCCAGCAGTTACGACAGTCTAGGCACTGAAGCTTTCTTT
CDR3aa: CASSYDSLGTEAFF

d_gene: -
v_gene: TRBV7-9
j_gene: TRBJ2-1
abundance: few
CDR3nt: TGTTCCAGCAGCCCATTTGGAGTGCACAATGAGCAGTTCTTC
CDR3aa: CSSSPFGVHNEQFF

d_gene: TRBD2
v_gene: TRBV14
j_gene: TRBJ2-3
abundance: -
CDR3nt: TGTGCCAGCAGCCCTACTAGCGGGGGTAATACGCAGTATTTT
CDR3aa: CASSPTSGGNTQYF

d_gene: TRBD1
v_gene: TRBV18
j_gene: TRBJ2-3
abundance: -
CDR3nt: TGTGCCAGCTCACCGTGGTCAGGGGGAGATACGCAGTATTTT
CDR3aa: CASSPWSGGDTQYF

d_gene: TRBD2
v_gene: TRBV9
j_gene: TRBJ2-7
abundance: -
CDR3nt: TGTGCCAGCAGTGCCGGTATCAGCGGGGGCTACTCCTACGAGCAGTACTTC
CDR3aa: CASSAGISGGYSYEQYF

d_gene: TRBD1
v_gene: TRBV10-3
j_gene: TRBJ1-1
abundance: -
CDR3nt: TGTGCCATCAGTGAGTCGTGGGACAGCACTGAAGCTTTCTTT
CDR3aa: CAISESWDSTEAFF

d_gene: -
v_gene: TRBV30
j_gene: TRBJ1-1
abundance: few
CDR3nt: TGTGCCTGGAGTAGGAGGATTCCCACTGAAGCTTTCTTT
CDR3aa: CAWSRRIPTEAFF

d_gene: TRBD2
v_gene: TRBV5-1
j_gene: TRBJ2-2
abundance: -
CDR3nt: TGCGCCAGCAGCTTGGCCGCGGGAGTTGGCGGGGAGCTGTTTTTT
CDR3aa: CASSLAAGVGGELFF